The 20 T cell receptor beta chains reported below all come from one sample, sequenced in a study of spatial heterogeneity in lung cancer. In TCRdb, the 5' RACE reads were re-called with MiXCR into one record per CDR3 protein. The top ten hold approximately 15% of the sample, which has around 110,000 distinct CDR3 sequences, over 9% seen once. Indicated time point: blood at routine non-recurrence follow-up after resection. The authors sequenced whole RNA from tumor, nontumor lung or frozen PBMC without sorting. The starting material was PBMCs, obtained at follow-up. Receptors were obtained from a male donor with early-stage non-small cell lung cancer.

The genes are TRBV6-5 and TRBJ2-4; TRBD1 or TRBD2 may be the D gene (7 bases each). Trimming removed 4 bases at V and 0 bases at J, with 13 bases between. In germline, CDR1 is MNHEY, CDR2 SVGAGI. This CDR3 spans 16 amino acids. The CDR3 region is CASSWEGAGAKNIQYF. CDR3 coding DNA: TGTGCCAGCAGTTGGGAGGGGGCAGGAGCCAAAAACATTCAGTACTTC.

This CDR3 reads CSARTGDNEKLFF. DNA of the CDR3: TGCAGTGCTAGGACAGGAGATAATGAAAAACTGTTTTTT. This chain connects TRBV20-1 to TRBJ1-4; D perhaps matches TRBD1 (6 bases). The germline CDR1 and CDR2 sequences are DFQATT and SNEGSKA (reference sequence). V was trimmed by 3 bases and J by 4 bases, leaving 9 bases between them. The CDR3 spans 13 residues.

This rearrangement joins TRBV4-2 to TRBJ2-1; no clear D gene. The germline CDR1 and CDR2 sequences are LGHNA and YNFKEQ. With 1 base removed from V and 1 base from J, the gap between germline ends came to 8 bases. The CDR3 sequence is 15 residues long. The CDR3 region is CASSQVRRSYNEQFF. In DNA form, the CDR3 reads TGTGCCAGCAGCCAAGTGCGAAGGTCCTACAATGAGCAGTTCTTC.

This clonotype has only a few counts. V gene TRBV20-1 combines with J gene TRBJ1-5; D possibly corresponds to TRBD1 (5 bases). Germline lookup yields CDR1 DFQATT and CDR2 SNEGSKA (reference sequence). CDR3 length: 14 residues. V was trimmed by 4 bases and J by 2 bases, leaving 12 bases between them. CDR3 residues: CSAMQGGGNQPQHF. As DNA, the CDR3 is TGCAGTGCTATGCAGGGCGGGGGCAATCAGCCCCAGCATTTT.

This clonotype has a handful of counts. The chain is built from TRBV7-9 and TRBJ2-3, with unresolved D. CDR3 length equals 14 residues. V gave up 3 bases and J gave up 0 bases, with 7 bases separating them. Germline-derived CDR1 and CDR2 are SEHNR and FQNEAQ (reference sequence). The CDR3 loop is CASSFPRSTDTQYF. The CDR3 DNA follows: TGTGCCAGCAGCTTTCCCAGAAGCACAGATACGCAGTATTTT. Variable domain in full (rest from reference TRBV7-9 and TRBJ2-3): DTGVSQNPRHKITKRGQNVTFRCDPISEHNRLYWYRQTLGQGPEFLTYFQNEAQLEKSRLLSDRFSAERPKGSFSTLEIQRTEQGDSAMYLCASSFPRSTDTQYFGPGTRLTVL.

V and J are TRBV7-2 and TRBJ2-7; 13 positions match TRBD2. After removal of 4 bases from V and 3 bases from J, the junction contained 3 bases not matched to a gene. The CDR3 has 15 residues. Per the germline V gene, CDR1 is SGHTA and CDR2 is FQGNSA. The CDR3 region has the DNA TGTGCCAGCAGCTCCCGGACTAGCGGGGGCTACGAGCAGTACTTC. Translation gives CASSSRTSGGYEQYF.

This clonotype was seen ten or more times. The chain combines TRBV5-1 with TRBJ2-5; TRBD1 matches at 8 bases. CDR1 is SGHRS and CDR2 is YFSETQ in the germline V gene. J lost 4 bases, V lost 4 bases, and 6 bases had no gene match. This CDR3 contains 14 residues. CDR3 region: CASSRGQGGETQYF. The CDR3 coding sequence is TGCGCCAGCAGCCGCGGACAGGGCGGAGAGACCCAGTACTTC.

This clonotype appeared a few times. This chain joins TRBV20-1 and TRBJ2-7; D remains ambiguous. V lost 3 bases and J 3 bases, leaving 12 bases between the germline ends. Germline loops: CDR1 DFQATT, CDR2 SNEGSKA (reference sequence). The CDR3 contains 13 residues. This chain's CDR3 is CSASRGRIYEQYF. The CDR3 DNA reads TGCAGTGCTAGCCGTGGCAGGATCTACGAGCAGTACTTC.

The chain is built from TRBV3-1 and TRBJ2-1, with D possibly being TRBD1 or TRBD2 (5 bases each). The CDR3 is made up of 15 amino acids. Trimming pared 4 bases from V and 5 bases from J, leaving 15 bases between. The germline V gene has CDR1 LGHDT and CDR2 YNNKEL (reference sequence). The CDR3 region has the DNA TGTGCCAGCAGCCCAACCGGGACGCAAAACAATGAGCAGTTCTTC. Translating gives CASSPTGTQNNEQFF.

This clonotype showed up many times. This chain uses TRBV11-2 with TRBJ1-2, with D possibly being TRBD1 (5 bases). V was trimmed by 4 bases and J by 0 bases, leaving 15 bases between them. Looked up from germline, CDR1 is SGHAT and CDR2 is FQNNGV. CDR3 size: 16 residues. CDR3 amino acids: CASSSRDWGTNYGYTF. The CDR3 DNA reads as TGTGCCAGCAGCTCCCGAGATTGGGGGACTAACTATGGCTACACCTTC.

This clonotype occurred many times. This sequence joins TRBV4-2 and TRBJ2-1; a possible D gene is TRBD2 (6 bases). The CDR3 length is 15 residues. Trimming took off 1 base at V and 7 bases at J, with 14 bases between the two ends. Germline assignment: CDR1 LGHNA and CDR2 YNFKEQ. The CDR3 loop is CASSQGASGRNEQFF. CDR3 in DNA: TGTGCCAGCAGCCAAGGGGCCTCGGGGAGGAATGAGCAGTTCTTC.

V is TRBV9 and J is TRBJ2-2; D gene uncertain. The CDR3 loop spans 15 amino acids. Per the germline V gene, CDR1 is SGDLS and CDR2 is YYNGEE. The V end lost 0 bases, the J end lost 7 bases, and 13 bases lay between the germline ends. This CDR3 is CASSVEKVGVGELFF. CDR3 sequence (DNA): TGTGCCAGCAGCGTAGAAAAAGTCGGTGTCGGGGAGCTGTTTTTT.

This sequence joins TRBV29-1 and TRBJ2-7; TRBD1 aligns across 8 bases. This CDR3 has 13 residues. From germline, CDR1 is SQVTM and CDR2 ANQGSEA. The ends lost 7 bases at V and 1 base at J; junction bases unmatched: 6. The CDR3 spells CSAVTGGSYEQYF. The CDR3 DNA sequence: TGCAGCGCCGTAACAGGGGGATCCTACGAGCAGTACTTC.

This clonotype was counted between two and nine times. The J gene is TRBJ2-6, the V gene TRBV5-1, with unresolved D. Germline CDR1 is SGHRS and CDR2 is YFSETQ. V lost 0 bases and J 0 bases, leaving 10 bases between the germline ends. The CDR3 length is 17 residues. Here the CDR3 reads CASSLELSRSGANVLTF. The CDR3 DNA is TGCGCCAGCAGCTTGGAACTCTCCCGCTCTGGGGCCAACGTCCTGACTTTC. Full variable domain (missing parts from reference TRBV5-1 and TRBJ2-6): KAGVTQTPRYLIKTRGQQVTLSCSPISGHRSVSWYQQTPGQGLQFLFEYFSETQRNKGNFPGRFSGRQFSNSRSEMNVSTLELGDSALYLCASSLELSRSGANVLTFGAGSRLTVL.

V and J are TRBV28 and TRBJ1-2; 9 bases map to TRBD1. With V trimmed by 5 bases and J by 6 bases, 10 bases remained unmatched. The CDR3 is 15 residues long. Germline-derived CDR1 and CDR2 are MDHEN and SYDVKM. Here the CDR3 DNA reads TGTGCCAGCAGTACCCGGGACAGGGCCTCCGATGGCTACACCTTC. This codes for CASSTRDRASDGYTF.

V usage is TRBV24-1 and J usage is TRBJ2-2; TRBD2 might be the D (5 bases). V was clipped by 0 bases and J by 6 bases, with 13 bases between them. The CDR3 is 16 amino acids. CDR1 is KGHDR, CDR2 SFDVKD, per germline. The CDR3 DNA is TGTGCCACCAGTGATTTGAATGGTGGAGGCGCCGGGGAGCTGTTTTTT. Translating it yields CATSDLNGGGAGELFF.

This clonotype was observed a few times. V usage is TRBV18 and J usage is TRBJ1-1, with D possibly TRBD1 on 5 matching bases. Germline values: CDR1 KGHSH, CDR2 LQKENI. The V and J ends lost 0 bases and 4 bases respectively, with 12 bases between them. CDR3 length: 15 residues. The CDR3 is CASSPPSPGGTEAFF. As DNA, the CDR3 is TGTGCCAGCTCACCACCATCCCCGGGGGGCACTGAAGCTTTCTTT. The full variable domain, in which reference TRBV18 and TRBJ1-1 provide the parts outside the CDR3, is NAGVMQNPRHLVRRRGQEARLRCSPMKGHSHVYWYRQLPEEGLKFMVYLQKENIIDESGMPKERFSAEFPKEGPSILRIQQVVRGDSAAYFCASSPPSPGGTEAFFGQGTRLTVV.

This clonotype occurred many times. The J gene is TRBJ2-2, the V gene TRBV28, with 9 bases lining up with TRBD2. The V gene's germline CDR1 is MDHEN and CDR2 SYDVKM. This CDR3 spans 16 amino acids. V gave up 6 bases and J gave up 7 bases; unmatched junction bases: 12. Here the CDR3 DNA reads TGTGCCAGCAGCCGCGTGAGCGGGGGGCGTGTCGGGGAGCTGTTTTTT. This codes for CASSRVSGGRVGELFF.

Only a few counts were recorded for this clonotype. The chain combines TRBV29-1 with TRBJ2-3, with 8 bases matching TRBD2. The CDR3 is 15 amino acids. The V and J ends lost 4 bases and 1 base, in that order; junction bases with no gene match: 7. In germline, CDR1 is SQVTM, CDR2 ANQGSEA. The chain's CDR3 is CSVAHPGGGTDTQYF. CDR3 bases: TGCAGCGTTGCCCATCCGGGGGGGGGCACAGATACGCAGTATTTT.

This clonotype has a handful of counts. The chain uses TRBV29-1 and TRBJ2-1; the D is unclear. The V end was cut by 1 base, the J end by 12 bases, with 13 bases between. The CDR3 length is 12 residues. In germline, CDR1 is SQVTM, CDR2 ANQGSEA. Written as DNA, the CDR3 is TGCAGCGTTGAAGGAGGCCGTCTGGGGCAGTTCTTC. This gives the protein CSVEGGRLGQFF.